This T cell receptor beta chain was sequenced during a study of siplizumab effects on memory and regulatory T cells. Notes on the study in general: Only a minority of proliferating CD4+ or CD8+ clones had an assignable naive or memory phenotype, with roughly 75-97% lacking one. Alloreactive clones mapping to unstimulated subsets formed only a minor fraction.

Sequenced by immunoSEQ multiplex PCR; TCRdb stores in-frame clones only, minus some. The repertoire consists of roughly 5,300 clones, with 40% to 55% occurring once and the leading ten covering over 80%. Coculturing of the mixed lymphocyte reaction cells was performed at 37°C for 6 to 7 days. Germline V gives CDR1 SSHAT, CDR2 FNYEAQ (reference sequence). The length of the CDR3 is 13 residues. This clone has more than one count but fewer than ten. The antigen is undetermined. A junction end diverges from the germline sequence, so it may reflect a read error. Input material: CFSE-low (dividing) CD8+ T cells sorted from an allogeneic mixed lymphocyte reaction. The clonotype originates from a human donor in good health; the cells came from an allogeneic mixed lymphocyte reaction. Some clones in this sample may be carry-over from other donors' samples. The chain is built from TRBV7-7 and TRBJ2-2; no reliable D call. As DNA, the CDR3 is TGTGCTAGCAGCTTAGCCCCAGCCGGGGAGCTGTTTTTT. The encoded protein is CASSLAPAGELFF.